The clone carrying this TCR beta chain came up a few times. This sample is part of a study of blood T cell repertoires in COVID-19. Across the whole study: Acute-phase and convalescent COVID-19 samples originated in the United States, Italy and Spain. In each case, the material was cDNA or gDNA derived from T cells, B-cell-depleted T cells, or PBMCs.

Germline values: CDR1 SGHRS, CDR2 YFSETQ. The V gene end was trimmed by 3 bases and the J gene end by 0 bases; junction bases not matched to a gene: 8. CDR3 length equals 16 residues. In the authors' workflow: Nucleated cell number was recorded as an estimate derived from reference gene primer amplification. Measured with immunoSEQ multiplex PCR; TCRdb has only the in-frame clones, and not every one. The DNA was the basis for D and trimming; V, J and clone size are from that table. The sample contains 120,000 to 150,000 clones, 85% of which appear only once. This TCR came from a woman aged 40 to 55 with active or convalescent COVID-19. Sequenced: peripheral blood. The chain links TRBV5-1 to TRBJ1-1, with 7 positions matching TRBD1. The CDR3: CASSSDPGTVNTEAFF. CDR3 bases: TGCGCCAGCAGCTCGGACCCGGGGACAGTGAACACTGAAGCTTTCTTT.